The following is a TCR beta chain sequence with its context. Sequenced by immunoSEQ multiplex PCR; TCRdb stores in-frame clones only, minus some. The sample lists roughly 69,000 clones, 90% to 97% occurring once. The data derive from a study of brain T cells in children with intractable seizures. V was cut by 4 bases and J by 1 base, with 9 bases left in between. The germline gives CDR1 SQVTM, CDR2 ANQGSEA. The CDR3 sequence is 13 residues long. Sequenced here: peripheral blood, sampled at surgery. V usage is TRBV29-1 and J usage is TRBJ2-3, with D possibly being TRBD1 (5 bases). This sequence originates from a boy in the first two years of life with focal cortical dysplasia and intractable seizures. Here the CDR3 reads CSVALGGTDTQYF. DNA of the CDR3: TGCAGCGTTGCGCTAGGGGGCACAGATACGCAGTATTTT.